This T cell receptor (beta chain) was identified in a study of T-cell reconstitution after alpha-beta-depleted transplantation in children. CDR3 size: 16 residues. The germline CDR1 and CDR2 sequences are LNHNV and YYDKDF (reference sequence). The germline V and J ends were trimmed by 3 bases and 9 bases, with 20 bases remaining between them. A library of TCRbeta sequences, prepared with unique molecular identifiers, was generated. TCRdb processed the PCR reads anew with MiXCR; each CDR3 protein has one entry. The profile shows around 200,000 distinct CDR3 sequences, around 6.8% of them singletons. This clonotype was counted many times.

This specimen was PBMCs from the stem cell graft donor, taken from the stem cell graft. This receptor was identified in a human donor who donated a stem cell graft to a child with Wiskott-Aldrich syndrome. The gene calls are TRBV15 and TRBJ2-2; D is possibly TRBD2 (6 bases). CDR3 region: CATSRTRDSGLRELFF. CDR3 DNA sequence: TGTGCCACCAGCAGGACCCGGGACTCAGGGCTCAGGGAGCTGTTTTTT.